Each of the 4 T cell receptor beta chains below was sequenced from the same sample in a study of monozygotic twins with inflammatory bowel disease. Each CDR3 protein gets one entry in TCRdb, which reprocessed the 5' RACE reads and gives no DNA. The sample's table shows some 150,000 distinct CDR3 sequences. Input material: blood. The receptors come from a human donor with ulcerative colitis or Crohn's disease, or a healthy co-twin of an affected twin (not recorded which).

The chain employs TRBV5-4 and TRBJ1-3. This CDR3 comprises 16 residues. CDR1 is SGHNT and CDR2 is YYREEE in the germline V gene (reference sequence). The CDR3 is CASSPSSGSSGNTIYF.

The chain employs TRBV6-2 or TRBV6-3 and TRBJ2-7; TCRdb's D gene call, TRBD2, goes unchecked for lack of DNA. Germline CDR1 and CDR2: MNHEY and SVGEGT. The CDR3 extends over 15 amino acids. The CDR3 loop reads CASKKGLEGDYEQYF.

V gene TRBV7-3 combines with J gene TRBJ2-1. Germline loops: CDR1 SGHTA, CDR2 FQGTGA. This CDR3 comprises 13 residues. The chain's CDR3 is CASSVGANNEQFF.

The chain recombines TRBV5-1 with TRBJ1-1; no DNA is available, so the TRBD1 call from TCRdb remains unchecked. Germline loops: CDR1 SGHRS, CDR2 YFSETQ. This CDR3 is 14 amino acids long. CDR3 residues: CASRPGQPNTEAFF.